This T cell receptor (beta chain) is drawn from a study of blood T cell repertoires in COVID-19. The CDR3 contains 17 residues. Deletions cut 0 bases from V and 0 bases from J, with 9 bases between. Germline V gives CDR1 LNHNV, CDR2 YYDKDF (reference sequence). Sequencing used immunoSEQ multiplex PCR; TCRdb keeps in-frame clones, though not all of them. The repertoire holds about 480,000 clones, with more than 70% as singletons. The sequence was collected from a woman aged 45-65 years with COVID-19, enrolled during active disease. Sequencing was performed on peripheral blood. The V and J genes are TRBV15 and TRBJ1-6; D not resolved. The CDR3 reads CATSRDKMSSYNSPLHF. The CDR3 region has the DNA TGTGCCACCAGCAGAGATAAGATGAGCTCCTATAATTCACCCCTCCACTTT.